Following are 24 T cell receptor beta chains from one sample sequenced in a study of shared clonotypes between healthy human individuals. The naive CD8 fraction comprised CD45RO-negative cells positively selected for CCR7 and excluded terminally differentiated effector memory CD45RA+ cells. Produced via immunoSEQ multiplex PCR; TCRdb's table is partial and in-frame only. The top ten hold less than 1.5% of the sample, which has about 2 million clones, around 96% seen once. Sequenced input: naive CD8+ T cells sorted from blood. The receptor set was obtained from a young man in good health.

This clone was detected once. This chain joins TRBV6-6 and TRBJ2-2; 7 positions match TRBD2. Germline loops: CDR1 MNHNY, CDR2 SVGAGI (reference sequence). The CDR3 extends over 16 amino acids. The V and J ends lost 0 bases and 6 bases, in that order; junction bases with no gene match: 7. DNA of the CDR3: TGTGCCAGCAGTTACTCTGGCGGGAGAGGGGCCGGGGAGCTGTTTTTT. Translated: CASSYSGGRGAGELFF.

The rearrangement uses TRBV5-3 and TRBJ2-7; no reliable D call. Being an ORF, TRBV5-3 has a function that is uncertain. Trimming took off 0 bases at V and 2 bases at J, with 12 bases between the two ends. This CDR3 is built from 15 residues. The DNA of the CDR3 is TGTGCCAGAAGCTTGGGAGAGTGCACCACCTACGAGCAGTACTTC. It codes for CARSLGECTTYEQYF.

V is TRBV7-9 and J is TRBJ2-5; 7 bases fit TRBD2. Germline loops: CDR1 SEHNR, CDR2 FQNEAQ (reference sequence). The CDR3 is 15 amino acids. V lost 8 bases, J lost 1 base, and 10 bases stayed unmatched. The CDR3 sequence is CASQLIAGGQETQYF. CDR3 coding DNA: TGTGCCAGCCAACTAATAGCGGGTGGCCAAGAGACCCAGTACTTC.

The V call is TRBV6-5, the J call TRBJ1-5; perhaps TRBD1 as D (6 bases). The CDR3 extends over 15 amino acids. Trimming took off 0 bases at V and 6 bases at J, with 12 bases between the two ends. Germline V gives CDR1 MNHEY, CDR2 SVGAGI. The CDR3 nucleotides read TGTGCCAGCAGTTACTCGGCAGGGGTTGGTCAGCCCCAGCATTTT. Protein sequence: CASSYSAGVGQPQHF.

The chain is built from TRBV2 and TRBJ2-3; TRBD2 agrees at 13 bases. The germline CDR1 and CDR2 sequences are SNHLY and FYNNEI. The CDR3 length is 15 residues. Trimming cost V 6 bases and J 2 bases; bases outside gene matches: 2. This chain's CDR3 is CASRGLAGITDTQYF. The CDR3 DNA reads TGTGCCAGCAGGGGACTAGCGGGGATCACAGATACGCAGTATTTT.

The genes are TRBV5-1 and TRBJ2-2, with a tentative D call TRBD2 (5 bases). This CDR3 region has 12 residues. Germline V CDR1 and CDR2: SGHRS, YFSETQ. The CDR3 sequence is CVSRGNTGELFF. CDR3 DNA: TGCGTGTCACGGGGGAACACCGGGGAGCTGTTTTTT.

The rearrangement joins TRBV28 to TRBJ2-1; D might be TRBD2 (5 bases). Trimming stripped 4 bases from V and 6 bases from J, with 19 bases between. Germline CDR1 is MDHEN and CDR2 is SYDVKM. The CDR3 extends over 16 amino acids. The CDR3 loop is CASSSLSGSRPNEQFF. The DNA of the CDR3 is TGTGCCAGCAGTTCCCTTTCGGGGTCCCGGCCCAATGAGCAGTTCTTC.

The chain has TRBV27 and TRBJ2-1; no firm D call. CDR1 and CDR2 from the germline V gene are MNHEY and SMNVEV (reference sequence). V lost 1 base and J lost 4, with 11 bases in between. The CDR3 is 15 residues long. The CDR3 DNA reads TGTGCCAGCAGTTTATTTCCAGGAATTTACAATGAGCAGTTCTTC. Translating gives CASSLFPGIYNEQFF.

The chain couples TRBV6-1 to TRBJ1-5; D is possibly TRBD1 (5 bases). This CDR3 has 14 amino acids. The V end lost 5 bases, the J end lost 1 base, and 9 bases lay between the germline ends. Looked up from germline, CDR1 is MNHNS and CDR2 is SASEGT. The CDR3 region has the DNA TGTGCCAGCAGTCGGGACGCAAGCAATCAGCCCCAGCATTTT. It is translated as CASSRDASNQPQHF.

This sequence joins TRBV4-3 and TRBJ2-1, with D perhaps matching TRBD2 (6 bases). CDR3 length: 19 residues. V was pared by 0 bases and J by 8 bases, with 26 bases between. The germline CDR1 and CDR2 sequences are LGHNA and YSLEER. The CDR3 loop is CASSQDQSWASDYMDEQFF. The CDR3 bases are TGCGCCAGCAGCCAAGATCAATCCTGGGCTAGCGATTACATGGATGAGCAGTTCTTC.

This chain connects TRBV19 to TRBJ2-7; TRBD1 aligns across 8 bases. Germline V gives CDR1 LNHDA, CDR2 SQIVND (reference sequence). The ends lost 5 bases at V and 7 bases at J; junction bases unmatched: 7. The CDR3 contains 13 residues. The CDR3 nucleotides read TGTGCCAGTAGTTCCGGACAGGGAAGGGAGCAGTACTTC. It translates to CASSSGQGREQYF. The full variable domain, rest sourced from reference TRBV19 and TRBJ2-7, is DGGITQSPKYLFRKEGQNVTLSCEQNLNHDAMYWYRQDPGQGLRLIYYSQIVNDFQKGDIAEGYSVSREKKESFPLTVTSAQKNPTAFYLCASSSGQGREQYFGPGTRLTVT.

The V and J genes are TRBV6-1 and TRBJ2-1; D is possibly TRBD2 (5 bases). Trimming took off 5 bases at V and 10 bases at J, with 6 bases between the two ends. Germline V lookup: CDR1 MNHNS, CDR2 SASEGT. The CDR3 covers 10 residues. In nucleotides, the CDR3 is TGTGCCAGCAGTCCGGGGGAGCAGTTCTTC. Protein sequence: CASSPGEQFF.

V is TRBV28 and J is TRBJ2-3; 7 bases agree with TRBD1. The junction had 5 bases not matched to a gene; V was cut back by 3 bases and J by 5 bases. The CDR3 is 14 amino acids. The germline V gene has CDR1 MDHEN and CDR2 SYDVKM. The CDR3 is CASSFDRAGDTQYF. In nucleotides, the CDR3 is TGTGCCAGCAGTTTCGACAGGGCTGGAGATACGCAGTATTTT.

This chain joins TRBV4-1 and TRBJ2-7, with unresolved D. Trimming shortened V by 1 base and J by 0 bases, and 10 bases separated the two germline ends. CDR3 length: 15 residues. Germline-derived CDR1 and CDR2 are MGHRA and YSYEKL. CDR3 sequence: CASSQVPEISYEQYF. The CDR3 nucleotides read TGCGCCAGCAGCCAAGTCCCCGAGATCTCCTACGAGCAGTACTTC.

The chain uses TRBV7-9 and TRBJ2-1; unclear D gene. Germline V gene lookup returns CDR1 SEHNR and CDR2 FQNEAQ (reference sequence). The V end was cut by 5 bases, the J end by 4 bases, with 15 bases between. The CDR3 is made up of 15 amino acids. This CDR3 reads CASSPSWAEYNEQFF. CDR3 DNA sequence: TGTGCCAGCAGCCCATCCTGGGCAGAATACAATGAGCAGTTCTTC. The complete variable domain, with remaining parts taken from reference TRBV7-9 and TRBJ2-1, reads DTGVSQNPRHKITKRGQNVTFRCDPISEHNRLYWYRQTLGQGPEFLTYFQNEAQLEKSRLLSDRFSAERPKGSFSTLEIQRTEQGDSAMYLCASSPSWAEYNEQFFGPGTRLTVL.

The chain has TRBV19 and TRBJ2-7, with a weak D call TRBD1 (6 bases). The V gene lost 2 bases and the J gene lost 1 base, with 9 bases spanning the gap. The CDR3 runs 14 residues. The germline V gene encodes CDR1 LNHDA and CDR2 SQIVND (reference sequence). In DNA, the CDR3 is TGTGCCAGTAGTATACTTACAGGGTCCTACGAGCAGTACTTC. Translated, it gives CASSILTGSYEQYF.

Turning to this clone: The same CDR3 can be traced to other DNA sequences in this sample. J is TRBJ2-7 and V is TRBV5-1; tentative D call: TRBD2 (6 bases). The V end lost 2 bases, the J end lost 3 bases, and 12 bases lay between the germline ends. The CDR3 is 14 residues long. The germline V gene encodes CDR1 SGHRS and CDR2 YFSETQ. The CDR3 DNA reads as TGCGCCAGCAGCTTCGGGGGAAGGGACTACGAGCAGTACTTC. Translation gives CASSFGGRDYEQYF. The full variable domain, completed using reference TRBV5-1 and TRBJ2-7, is KAGVTQTPRYLIKTRGQQVTLSCSPISGHRSVSWYQQTPGQGLQFLFEYFSETQRNKGNFPGRFSGRQFSNSRSEMNVSTLELGDSALYLCASSFGGRDYEQYFGPGTRLTVT.

This clone was detected only once. The rearrangement joins TRBV4-3 to TRBJ1-1; D not certain. CDR1 LGHNA and CDR2 YSLEER come from the germline V gene. The CDR3 sequence is 17 residues long. Trimming pared 0 bases from V and 5 bases from J, leaving 19 bases between. The CDR3 nucleotides are TGCGCCAGCAGCCAAGATGCCCCCTTTACATTGGGGACTGAAGCTTTCTTT. Amino acids: CASSQDAPFTLGTEAFF.

Turning to this clone: In the same sample, other DNA sequences code for this CDR3. The chain joins TRBV11-2 to TRBJ2-5, with D perhaps given as TRBD1 or TRBD2 (5 bases each). The germline V and J ends were trimmed by 1 base and 5 bases, with 11 bases remaining between them. Germline V gene lookup returns CDR1 SGHAT and CDR2 FQNNGV. The CDR3 has 14 amino acids. The CDR3 here is CASSLAGGGETQYF. DNA of the CDR3: TGTGCCAGCAGCTTAGCTGGGGGTGGGGAGACCCAGTACTTC.

The chain combines TRBV6-5 with TRBJ2-2; D uncertain. The CDR3 totals 15 residues. Germline lookup yields CDR1 MNHEY and CDR2 SVGAGI. The V end was cut by 4 bases, the J end by 1 base, with 10 bases between. The CDR3 is CASSLNGWNTGELFF. The CDR3 nucleotides are TGTGCCAGCAGTTTAAACGGATGGAACACCGGGGAGCTGTTTTTT.

The chain links TRBV4-1 to TRBJ1-1; maybe TRBD1 (6 bases). This CDR3 spans 14 amino acids. The V and J ends lost 2 bases and 10 bases respectively, with 17 bases between them. Germline CDR1 MGHRA, CDR2 YSYEKL. This CDR3 reads CASSQTRGAGAAFF. The DNA of the CDR3 is TGCGCCAGCAGCCAAACCAGGGGAGCGGGGGCAGCTTTCTTT.

The chain couples TRBV6-4 to TRBJ1-1; TRBD1 might be the D (6 bases). Trimming cost V 8 bases and J 0 bases, with 10 bases left between them. CDR1 is MRHNA and CDR2 is SNTAGT in the germline V gene. The CDR3 sequence is 13 residues long. In nucleotides, the CDR3 is TGTGCCAGCCGGGACAACTTGAACACTGAAGCTTTCTTT. As protein: CASRDNLNTEAFF.

This rearrangement joins TRBV4-1 to TRBJ2-1, with a possible D match to TRBD2 (6 bases). Trimming took 4 bases from V and 6 from J, leaving 16 bases between them. The germline V gene encodes CDR1 MGHRA and CDR2 YSYEKL. There are 15 residues in the CDR3. The chain's CDR3 is CASSPLEGPGNEQFF. CDR3 DNA sequence: TGCGCCAGCAGCCCATTGGAGGGACCGGGCAATGAGCAGTTCTTC.

J is TRBJ1-6 and V is TRBV7-2; D ambiguous. The V gene lost 5 bases and the J gene lost 0 bases, with 14 bases spanning the gap. The CDR3 is made up of 17 amino acids. Germline CDR1 SGHTA, CDR2 FQGNSA. CDR3 bases: TGTGCCAGCAGCCCTATATCCCTCAGCTCCTATAATTCACCCCTCCACTTT. It codes for CASSPISLSSYNSPLHF.